The rows below give T cell receptor beta chains drawn from one sample of a study of Ad26.COV2.S vaccination and SARS-CoV-2 variants. Sequencing used immunoSEQ multiplex PCR; TCRdb keeps in-frame clones, though not all of them. The sample records about 250,000 clones, approximately 90% being singletons. This sample comprised peripheral blood, obtained in a trial of Ad26.COV2.S vaccine versus placebo. These receptors were collected from a person aged 18-60 years who received the Ad26.COV2.S COVID-19 vaccine or a placebo. CDR3s include the opening cysteine and the closing phenylalanine or tryptophan. The order of the fields is V gene, D gene, clone size, J gene, CDR3 protein, CDR3 DNA. A D gene is named only where the DNA matches it firmly. Some rows mark clone size as missing; the rest say once, few, many or name a class of expanded clone.

TRBV19,TRBD1,NA,TRBJ1-5,CASSSRGTGSVSNQPQHF,TGTGCCAGTAGTAGTCGTGGGACAGGTAGTGTTAGCAATCAGCCCCAGCATTTT
TRBV19,TRBD2,once,TRBJ2-1,CASTPGGGGLRSYNEQFF,TGTGCCAGTACCCCGGGAGGGGGAGGTTTAAGGTCCTACAATGAGCAGTTCTTC
TRBV19,TRBD1,NA,TRBJ1-2,CASSYRQGTSGYTF,TGTGCCAGTAGTTACCGACAGGGTACTAGTGGCTACACCTTC
TRBV7-3,NA,NA,TRBJ2-1,CASSSAGAPPNEQFF,TGTGCCAGCAGCTCTGCGGGGGCCCCACCCAATGAGCAGTTCTTC
TRBV7-6,NA,NA,TRBJ2-3,CASSLVSGPSTDTQYF,TGTGCCAGCAGCTTAGTATCGGGGCCGAGCACAGATACGCAGTATTTT
TRBV5-1,TRBD2,NA,TRBJ2-1,CASSPSGTSPYNEQFF,TGCGCCAGCAGCCCGTCCGGGACTAGCCCCTACAATGAGCAGTTCTTC
TRBV5-4,TRBD1,NA,TRBJ1-1,CASRSGTGMRGTEAFF,TGTGCCAGCAGATCCGGGACAGGGATGAGAGGCACTGAAGCTTTCTTT
TRBV10-2,NA,NA,TRBJ2-1,CASSGNYRSYNEQFF,TGCGCCAGCAGTGGTAACTACCGCTCCTACAATGAGCAGTTCTTC
TRBV5-4,TRBD1,NA,TRBJ1-3,CASSVGQPSGNTIYF,TGTGCCAGCAGCGTGGGACAGCCCTCTGGAAACACCATATATTTT
TRBV30,TRBD1,few,TRBJ1-2,CAAEQGAGGYTF,TGTGCCGCCGAACAGGGGGCAGGAGGCTACACCTTC
TRBV6-5,TRBD1,NA,TRBJ1-6,CASSYRGTGFSPLHF,TGTGCCAGCAGTTATCGCGGGACAGGGTTTTCACCCCTCCACTTT
TRBV11-2,NA,NA,TRBJ2-3,CASTSPRTDTQYF,TGTGCCAGCACCTCCCCGCGGACAGATACGCAGTATTTT
TRBV7-8,NA,NA,TRBJ1-2,CASSPYRASNYGYTF,TGTGCCAGCAGCCCCTACAGGGCCTCTAACTATGGCTACACCTTC
TRBV7-2,NA,NA,TRBJ1-1,CASSFGRRGNTEAFF,TGTGCCAGCAGCTTCGGGCGTCGGGGGAACACTGAAGCTTTCTTT
TRBV6-6,NA,once,TRBJ1-1,CASRARDTEAFF,TGTGCCAGCAGGGCTAGGGACACTGAAGCTTTCTTT
TRBV7-2,NA,NA,TRBJ2-1,CASSLRGEGSYNEQFF,TGTGCCAGCAGCTTAAGGGGGGAGGGATCCTACAATGAGCAGTTCTTC
TRBV4-1,NA,NA,TRBJ2-1,CASSQDWRYNEQFF,TGCGCCAGCAGCCAAGATTGGCGCTACAATGAGCAGTTCTTC
TRBV7-9,NA,NA,TRBJ1-2,CASSLITGSWGYTF,TGTGCCAGCAGCCTTATAACAGGGTCCTGGGGCTACACCTTC
TRBV19,NA,NA,TRBJ1-5,CASSSPPGGLSNQPQHF,TGTGCCAGTAGCTCACCCCCTGGGGGGCTAAGCAATCAGCCCCAGCATTTT
TRBV3-1/TRBV3-2,NA,NA,TRBJ1-2,CASSRRGQGLYGYTF,TGTGCCAGCAGCCGAAGAGGGCAGGGTCTGTATGGCTACACCTTC
TRBV2,NA,NA,TRBJ2-7,CASSEWDINYEQYF,TGTGCCAGCAGTGAATGGGATATTAATTACGAGCAGTACTTC
TRBV7-2,TRBD1,few,TRBJ1-5,CASSWTGNIQPQHF,TGTGCCAGCAGCTGGACAGGGAATATCCAGCCCCAGCATTTT
TRBV5-1,NA,NA,TRBJ2-3,CASSLHSDTQYF,TGCGCCAGCAGCTTACACTCAGATACGCAGTATTTT
TRBV3-1/TRBV3-2,TRBD2,once,TRBJ2-1,CASSQDPRLAGNYNEQFF,TGTGCCAGCAGCCAAGACCCCCGACTAGCGGGGAACTACAATGAGCAGTTCTTC
TRBV7-9,NA,NA,TRBJ1-1,CASSLAGALGEAFF,TGTGCCAGCAGCTTGGCCGGGGCCCTCGGTGAAGCTTTCTTT
TRBV7-9,TRBD1,NA,TRBJ1-4,CASSSLDRGQNGEKLFF,TGTGCCAGCAGCTCCCTGGACAGGGGGCAAAATGGTGAAAAACTGTTTTTT
TRBV19,NA,NA,TRBJ2-3,CASSMGPGTDTQYF,TGTGCCAGTAGTATGGGGCCAGGAACAGATACGCAGTATTTT
TRBV6-5,NA,NA,TRBJ2-7,CASSYSWTPPTEQYF,TGTGCCAGCAGTTACTCTTGGACCCCTCCGACCGAGCAGTACTTC
TRBV7-2,TRBD1,NA,TRBJ2-2,CASSGDRGLTGELFF,TGTGCCAGCAGCGGGGACAGGGGGCTCACCGGGGAGCTGTTTTTT
TRBV9,NA,NA,TRBJ1-4,CASSVEGIGEKLFF,TGTGCCAGCAGCGTAGAAGGGATCGGGGAAAAACTGTTTTTT
TRBV27,NA,NA,TRBJ1-5,CASSLGQGNQPQHF,TGTGCCAGCAGTTTAGGGCAGGGCAATCAGCCCCAGCATTTT
TRBV7-9,NA,NA,TRBJ2-1,CASSLGTGHSYNEQFF,TGTGCCAGCAGCTTAGGTACGGGACACTCCTACAATGAGCAGTTCTTC
TRBV5-4,TRBD1,NA,TRBJ2-3,CASRRTGAGDTQYF,TGTGCCAGCCGGCGAACAGGGGCCGGAGATACGCAGTATTTT
TRBV6-5,NA,NA,TRBJ1-5,CASSTKSNQPQHF,TGTGCCAGCAGCACTAAGAGCAATCAGCCCCAGCATTTT
TRBV14,NA,NA,TRBJ2-3,CASSHTDTQYF,TGTGCCAGCAGCCATACAGATACGCAGTATTTT
TRBV11-2,NA,NA,TRBJ1-2,CASSLRWQESNYGYTF,TGTGCCAGCAGCTTACGGTGGCAGGAGTCTAACTATGGCTACACCTTC
TRBV15,NA,NA,TRBJ1-1,CATSRVWRNTEAFF,TGTGCCACCAGCAGAGTCTGGCGGAACACTGAAGCTTTCTTT
TRBV7-9,NA,NA,TRBJ2-2,CASSPGQNTGELFF,TGTGCCAGCAGCCCTGGACAGAACACCGGGGAGCTGTTTTTT
TRBV7-3,NA,NA,TRBJ2-7,CASSSQPSLNEQYF,TGTGCCAGCAGCTCACAACCATCTTTGAACGAGCAGTACTTC
TRBV5-1,NA,NA,TRBJ2-5,CASSGGQPSYQYF,TGCGCCAGCAGCGGGGGACAACCCTCCTACCAGTACTTC
TRBV25-1,NA,few,TRBJ1-6,CASSESRGVHNSPLHF,TGTGCCAGCAGTGAATCGAGGGGAGTCCATAATTCACCCCTCCACTTT
TRBV24-1,TRBD1,NA,TRBJ2-5,CATSADPGQGLGETQYF,TGTGCCACCAGCGCTGACCCGGGACAGGGGTTGGGCGAGACCCAGTACTTC
TRBV3-1/TRBV3-2,TRBD2,NA,TRBJ2-5,CASTWTSGSRETQYF,TGTGCCAGCACCTGGACTAGCGGGAGCCGGGAGACCCAGTACTTC
TRBV18,TRBD1,once,TRBJ1-5,CASSARDSQLSNQPQHF,TGTGCCAGCTCGGCCCGGGACAGCCAATTAAGCAATCAGCCCCAGCATTTT
TRBV28,NA,NA,TRBJ2-7,CASSSSRYEQYF,TGTGCCAGCAGTTCCTCCCGCTACGAGCAGTACTTC
TRBV6-6,NA,NA,TRBJ2-3,CASSKVRDTQYF,TGTGCCAGCAGTAAGGTCCGGGACACGCAGTATTTT
TRBV4-1,TRBD1,NA,TRBJ1-5,CASSQEPGQGAFQPQHF,TGCGCCAGCAGCCAGGAACCGGGACAGGGGGCTTTTCAGCCCCAGCATTTT
TRBV6-5,NA,NA,TRBJ2-3,CASRTTDTQYF,TGTGCCAGCCGAACGACAGATACGCAGTATTTT
TRBV10-3,NA,NA,TRBJ2-5,CATAGKETQYF,TGTGCCACGGCCGGGAAAGAGACCCAGTACTTC
TRBV6-6,NA,NA,TRBJ1-3,CASSVFWGSGNTIYF,TGTGCCAGCAGCGTGTTTTGGGGATCTGGAAACACCATATATTTT
TRBV29-1,NA,NA,TRBJ1-1,CSAVLSTGNTEAFF,TGCAGCGCCGTCCTATCGACAGGGAACACTGAAGCTTTCTTT
TRBV7-8,TRBD2,NA,TRBJ2-3,CASSLVSRTSGWHF,TGTGCCAGCAGCTTAGTATCTCGGACTAGCGGGTGGCATTTT
TRBV7-3,NA,NA,TRBJ1-2,CASSPDGNYGYTF,TGTGCCAGCAGCCCGGACGGTAACTATGGCTACACCTTC
TRBV6-6,TRBD1,NA,TRBJ2-1,CASSSGQGGNEQFF,TGTGCCAGCAGCTCCGGACAGGGTGGCAATGAGCAGTTCTTC
TRBV6-4,NA,NA,TRBJ2-1,CASSDSSYNEQFF,TGTGCCAGCAGTGACTCATCCTACAATGAGCAGTTCTTC
TRBV7-6,NA,NA,TRBJ2-1,CASSPGTRRSYNEQFF,TGTGCCAGCAGCCCGGGGACTCGACGTTCCTACAATGAGCAGTTCTTC
TRBV25-1,TRBD2,NA,TRBJ2-1,CASSEAGTSFPTNEQFF,TGTGCCAGCAGTGAAGCCGGGACTAGTTTCCCTACTAATGAGCAGTTCTTC